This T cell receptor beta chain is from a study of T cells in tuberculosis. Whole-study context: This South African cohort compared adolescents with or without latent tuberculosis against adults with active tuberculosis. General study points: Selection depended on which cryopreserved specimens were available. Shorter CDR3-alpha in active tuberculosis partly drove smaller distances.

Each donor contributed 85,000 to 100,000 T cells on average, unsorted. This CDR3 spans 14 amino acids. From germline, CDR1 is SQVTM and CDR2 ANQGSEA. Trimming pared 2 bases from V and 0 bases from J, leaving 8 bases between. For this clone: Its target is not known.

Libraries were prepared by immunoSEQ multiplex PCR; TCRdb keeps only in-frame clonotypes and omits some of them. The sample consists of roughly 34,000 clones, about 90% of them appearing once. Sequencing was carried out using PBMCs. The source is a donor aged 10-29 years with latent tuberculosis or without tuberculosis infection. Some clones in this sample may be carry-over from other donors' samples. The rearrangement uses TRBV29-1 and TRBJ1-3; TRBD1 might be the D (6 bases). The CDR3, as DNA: TGCAGCGTTGAAACAGGGCTCTCTGGAAACACCATATATTTT. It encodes CSVETGLSGNTIYF.